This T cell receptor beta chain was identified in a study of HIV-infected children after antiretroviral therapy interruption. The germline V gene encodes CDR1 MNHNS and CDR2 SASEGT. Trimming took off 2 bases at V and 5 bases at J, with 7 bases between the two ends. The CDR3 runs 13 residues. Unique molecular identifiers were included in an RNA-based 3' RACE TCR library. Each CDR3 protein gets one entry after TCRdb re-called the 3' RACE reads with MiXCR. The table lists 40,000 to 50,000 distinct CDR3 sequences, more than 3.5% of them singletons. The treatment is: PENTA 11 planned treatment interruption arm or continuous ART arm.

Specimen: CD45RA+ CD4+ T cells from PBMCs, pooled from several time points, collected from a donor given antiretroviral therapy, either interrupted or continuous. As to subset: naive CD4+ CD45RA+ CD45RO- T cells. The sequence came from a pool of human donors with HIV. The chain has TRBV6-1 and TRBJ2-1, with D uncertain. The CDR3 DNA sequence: TGTGCCAGCAGTGAACAAGGCGACAATGAGCAGTTCTTC. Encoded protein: CASSEQGDNEQFF.